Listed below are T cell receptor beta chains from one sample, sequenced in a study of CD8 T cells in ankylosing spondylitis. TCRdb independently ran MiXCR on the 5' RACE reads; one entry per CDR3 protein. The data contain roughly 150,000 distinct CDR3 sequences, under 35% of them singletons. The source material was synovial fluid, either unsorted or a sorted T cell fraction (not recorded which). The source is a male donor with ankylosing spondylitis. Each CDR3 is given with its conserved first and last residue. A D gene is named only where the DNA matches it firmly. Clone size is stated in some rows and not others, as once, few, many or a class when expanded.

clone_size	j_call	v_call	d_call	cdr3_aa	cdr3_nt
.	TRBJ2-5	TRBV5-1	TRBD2	CASSLGASGGRKTQYF	TGCGCCAGCAGCTTGGGGGCTAGCGGGGGCCGGAAGACCCAGTACTTC
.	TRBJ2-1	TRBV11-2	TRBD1	CASSFQGDRGGEQFF	TGTGCCAGCAGCTTCCAGGGGGACAGGGGAGGTGAGCAGTTCTTC
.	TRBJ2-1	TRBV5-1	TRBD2	CASSLAGLAGANEQFF	TGCGCCAGCAGCTTGGCCGGACTAGCGGGGGCCAATGAGCAGTTCTTC
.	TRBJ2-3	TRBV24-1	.	CATSSGSTDTQYF	TGTGCCACCAGTTCAGGGAGCACAGATACGCAGTATTTT
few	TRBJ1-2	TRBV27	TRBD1	CASSLPGGGGYTF	TGTGCCAGCAGTTTGCCAGGGGGTGGGGGCTACACCTTC
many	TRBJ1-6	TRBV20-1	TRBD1	CSARDMGTGSNSPLHF	TGCAGTGCTAGAGATATGGGGACAGGGTCTAATTCACCCCTCCACTTT
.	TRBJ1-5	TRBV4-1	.	CASSQGQHSNQPQHF	TGCGCCAGCAGCCAAGGTCAGCATAGCAATCAGCCCCAGCATTTT
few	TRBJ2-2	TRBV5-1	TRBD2	CASSFMTDSGTRYGTGELFF	TGCGCCAGCAGCTTCATGACCGATTCCGGGACTAGATATGGCACCGGGGAGCTGTTTTTT
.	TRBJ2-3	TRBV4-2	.	CASSLPSDTQYF	TGTGCCAGCAGCCTTCCGTCGGATACGCAGTATTTT
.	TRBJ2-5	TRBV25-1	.	CASSEKLETQYF	TGTGCCAGCAGTGAGAAACTAGAGACCCAGTACTTC
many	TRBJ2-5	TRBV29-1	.	CSVGGQDGETQYF	TGCAGCGTTGGAGGGCAGGACGGCGAGACCCAGTACTTC
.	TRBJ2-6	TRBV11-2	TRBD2	CASSPGLAGFRSGANVLTF	TGTGCCAGCAGCCCGGGACTAGCGGGATTTAGGTCTGGGGCCAACGTCCTGACTTTC
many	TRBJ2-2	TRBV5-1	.	CASSLAQVKTGELFF	TGCGCCAGCAGCTTGGCTCAGGTGAAAACCGGGGAGCTGTTTTTT
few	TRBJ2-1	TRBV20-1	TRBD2	CSASISGRSSYNEQFF	TGCAGTGCTAGTATTAGCGGGAGGTCCTCCTACAATGAGCAGTTCTTC
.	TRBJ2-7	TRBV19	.	CASSMVPPAGEQYF	TGTGCCAGTAGTATGGTCCCCCCCGCGGGCGAGCAGTACTTC
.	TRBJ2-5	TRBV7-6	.	CASSLALGGETQYF	TGTGCCAGCAGCTTAGCGCTAGGGGGAGAGACCCAGTACTTC
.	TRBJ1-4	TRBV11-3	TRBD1	CASSPEDRDNEKLFF	TGTGCCAGCAGCCCGGAGGACAGGGACAATGAAAAACTGTTTTTT
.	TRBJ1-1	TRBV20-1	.	CSARSPGTQAFF	TGCAGTGCTAGGTCACCCGGGACCCAAGCTTTCTTT
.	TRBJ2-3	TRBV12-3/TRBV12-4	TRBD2	CASSPGLAGSDTQYF	TGTGCCAGCAGCCCTGGACTAGCAGGTTCCGATACGCAGTATTTT
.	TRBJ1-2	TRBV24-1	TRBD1	CATSDTTGGMLLGGYTF	TGTGCCACCAGTGACACGACAGGGGGCATGTTATTGGGCGGCTACACCTTC
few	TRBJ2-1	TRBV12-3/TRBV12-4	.	CASSRDRPNEQFF	TGTGCCAGCAGCAGGGACCGCCCCAATGAGCAGTTCTTC
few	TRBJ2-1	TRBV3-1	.	CASSQGSGHLGEQFF	TGTGCCAGCAGCCAAGGTTCGGGCCACCTCGGTGAGCAGTTCTTC
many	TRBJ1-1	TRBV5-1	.	CASSLVGSGWTEAFF	TGCGCCAGCAGCTTGGTAGGGAGCGGGTGGACTGAAGCTTTCTTT
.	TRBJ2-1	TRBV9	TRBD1	CASSPDRAPRFF	TGTGCCAGCAGCCCCGACAGGGCGCCTCGGTTCTTC
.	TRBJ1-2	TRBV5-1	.	CASSLGAQVGDSGYTF	TGCGCCAGCAGCTTGGGGGCTCAGGTCGGAGACTCTGGCTACACCTTC
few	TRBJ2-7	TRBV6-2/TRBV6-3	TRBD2	CASSVLAGGPYEQYF	TGTGCCAGCAGTGTACTAGCGGGAGGCCCCTACGAGCAGTACTTC
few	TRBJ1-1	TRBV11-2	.	CASSLEGGPNTEAFF	TGTGCCAGCAGCTTAGAGGGGGGCCCAAACACTGAAGCTTTCTTT
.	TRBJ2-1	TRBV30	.	CAWSPIWYEQFF	TGTGCCTGGAGCCCCATTTGGTATGAGCAGTTCTTC
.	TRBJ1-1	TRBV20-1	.	CSARTITEAFF	TGCAGTGCTAGAACGATCACTGAAGCTTTCTTT
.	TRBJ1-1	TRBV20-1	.	CSAEMGENTEAFF	TGCAGTGCTGAGATGGGGGAGAACACTGAAGCTTTCTTT
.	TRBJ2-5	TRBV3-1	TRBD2	CASSSWTSGGGETQYF	TGTGCCAGCAGCTCGTGGACTAGCGGGGGGGGAGAGACCCAGTACTTC
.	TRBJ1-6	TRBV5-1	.	CASSLAMWGDSPLHF	TGCGCCAGCAGCTTGGCTATGTGGGGAGATTCACCCCTCCACTTT
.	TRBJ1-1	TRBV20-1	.	CSVRWETEAFF	TGCAGTGTACGCTGGGAGACTGAAGCTTTCTTT
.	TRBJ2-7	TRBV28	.	CASSLSGGIAYEQYF	TGTGCCAGCAGTTTATCAGGGGGGATAGCCTACGAGCAGTACTTC
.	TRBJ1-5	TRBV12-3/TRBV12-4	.	CASSLGGGAAPQHF	TGTGCCAGCAGTTTAGGAGGAGGGGCTGCGCCCCAGCATTTT
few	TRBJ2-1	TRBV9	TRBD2	CASSASGRGPDEQFF	TGTGCCAGCAGCGCCAGCGGGAGGGGACCAGATGAGCAGTTCTTC
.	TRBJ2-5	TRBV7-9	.	CASSLEEETQYF	TGTGCCAGCAGCTTAGAGGAGGAGACCCAGTACTTC
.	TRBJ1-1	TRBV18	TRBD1	CASSLYGQDMNTEAFF	TGTGCCAGCTCACTATATGGACAGGACATGAACACTGAAGCTTTCTTT
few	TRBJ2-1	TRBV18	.	CASSPTSFNEQFF	TGTGCCAGCTCACCCACTAGCTTCAATGAGCAGTTCTTC
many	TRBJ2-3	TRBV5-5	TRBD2	CASSLQTSGIADTQYF	TGTGCCAGCAGCTTACAGACTAGCGGGATCGCAGATACGCAGTATTTT
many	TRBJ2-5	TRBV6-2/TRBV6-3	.	CASSPRRETQYF	TGTGCCAGCAGTCCTCGTAGGGAGACCCAGTACTTC
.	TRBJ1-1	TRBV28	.	CASTTGGARTEAFF	TGTGCCAGCACGACCGGGGGGGCCCGCACTGAAGCTTTCTTT
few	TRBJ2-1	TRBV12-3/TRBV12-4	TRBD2	CASSPSGTSYNEQFF	TGTGCCAGCAGCCCGAGCGGGACCTCCTACAATGAGCAGTTCTTC
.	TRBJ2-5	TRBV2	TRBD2	CASSEPASGGTSGETQYF	TGTGCCAGCAGTGAGCCAGCGAGCGGGGGGACCTCCGGCGAGACCCAGTACTTC
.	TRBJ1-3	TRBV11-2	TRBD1	CASSRSGTGGSGNTIYF	TGTGCCAGCAGCCGATCCGGGACAGGGGGCTCTGGAAACACCATATATTTT
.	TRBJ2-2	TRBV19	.	CASKGGTYTGELFF	TGTGCCAGTAAGGGCGGTACCTACACCGGGGAGCTGTTTTTT
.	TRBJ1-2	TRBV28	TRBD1	CASSLQGVGYGYTF	TGTGCCAGCAGTTTACAGGGGGTCGGCTATGGCTACACCTTC